Below are 8 T cell receptor beta chains sequenced from a single sample in a study of T cell repertoires in cytomegalovirus infection. TCRdb recomputed calls from the reads with MiXCR, one row per CDR3 protein. The sample lists 300,000 or so distinct CDR3 sequences, roughly a quarter seen once, with 11% to 15% in the top ten. The sequenced material came from PBMCs. These TCRs come from a human donor in good health (CMV status not recorded). Some clones in this sample may be carry-over from other donors' samples.

This chain connects TRBV20-1 to TRBJ2-2, with D unresolved. V lost 3 bases, J lost 6 bases, and 11 bases lay in between. This CDR3 has 13 amino acids. Germline V lookup: CDR1 DFQATT, CDR2 SNEGSKA (reference sequence). The CDR3 DNA reads as TGCAGTGCTAGGAAGGCCCGGGCCGGGGAGCTGTTTTTT. It translates to CSARKARAGELFF.

This rearrangement joins TRBV2 to TRBJ2-5; D ambiguous. V lost 7 bases and J lost 5, with 11 bases in between. Per germline, CDR1 SNHLY and CDR2 FYNNEI. The CDR3 is 12 residues long. Here the CDR3 reads CASKTYGETQYF. In nucleotides, the CDR3 is TGTGCCAGCAAGACCTACGGGGAGACCCAGTACTTC. The full variable domain, with the rest looked up from reference TRBV2 and TRBJ2-5, is EPEVTQTPSHQVTQMGQEVILRCVPISNHLYFYWYRQILGQKVEFLVSFYNNEISEKSEIFDDQFSVERPDGSNFTLKIRSTKLEDSAMYFCASKTYGETQYFGPGTRLLVL.

This clonotype occurred a few times. The gene calls are TRBV19 and TRBJ2-7; the D call may be TRBD1 or TRBD2 (5 bases each). With 7 bases removed from V and 7 bases from J, the gap between germline ends came to 23 bases. Germline V gives CDR1 LNHDA, CDR2 SQIVND (reference sequence). The CDR3 loop spans 15 amino acids. The CDR3 region is CASKGLAGATGEQYF. The CDR3 nucleotides read TGTGCCAGTAAGGGGCTGGCAGGAGCTACGGGGGAGCAGTACTTC.

This clonotype came up many times. The rearrangement uses TRBV7-2 and TRBJ2-1, with D tentatively TRBD1 (5 bases). CDR3 size: 14 residues. The V gene's germline CDR1 is SGHTA and CDR2 FQGNSA. V lost 5 bases and J 9 bases, leaving 17 bases between the germline ends. This chain's CDR3 is CASSISGASSEQFF. CDR3 DNA: TGTGCCAGCAGCATAAGTGGGGCATCCAGTGAGCAGTTCTTC.

This clonotype was counted a few times. The V call is TRBV29-1, the J call TRBJ2-7, with D possibly being TRBD1 (6 bases). V was cut by 3 bases and J by 6 bases, with 15 bases left in between. This CDR3 has 13 residues. Germline V gene data show CDR1 as SQVTM and CDR2 as ANQGSEA. In DNA form, the CDR3 reads TGCAGCGTTGAGTCCGGACAGCGTACCGAGCAGTACTTC. Translating it yields CSVESGQRTEQYF.

This clonotype is a singleton in its sample. This chain connects TRBV20-1 to TRBJ2-3; 7 bases align to TRBD1. J was trimmed by 0 bases and V by 6 bases; bases with no gene match: 6. This CDR3 spans 14 amino acids. From germline, CDR1 is DFQATT and CDR2 SNEGSKA (reference sequence). CDR3 sequence: CSAEGTDSTDTQYF. As DNA, the CDR3 is TGCAGTGCCGAGGGGACAGACAGCACAGATACGCAGTATTTT.

This clonotype was observed a few times. The chain is built from TRBV20-1 and TRBJ2-7, with a weak D call TRBD1 (5 bases). The CDR3 is 12 amino acids. Trimming removed 5 bases from V and 4 bases from J, with 12 bases in between. Germline V gene lookup returns CDR1 DFQATT and CDR2 SNEGSKA (reference sequence). The CDR3 DNA follows: TGCAGTGCTCGACAGAGTAATTACGAGCAGTACTTC. Residues: CSARQSNYEQYF.

The V and J genes are TRBV4-1 and TRBJ2-1; D may be TRBD2 (6 bases). In germline, CDR1 is MGHRA, CDR2 YSYEKL. This CDR3 region has 14 residues. V was clipped by 0 bases and J by 9 bases, with 12 bases between them. Here the CDR3 reads CASSQEDYGGEQFF. CDR3 bases: TGCGCCAGCAGCCAAGAGGACTATGGGGGTGAGCAGTTCTTC.